One sample yielded the 23 T cell receptor beta chains listed below, sequenced in a study of Ad26.COV2.S vaccination and SARS-CoV-2 variants. Sample treatment: some 19 received Ad26.COV2.S at low or high dose, single or two shots; a few received placebo; per-sample allocation not given. Sampling took place 63 days after the first vaccine or placebo injection. Sequenced by immunoSEQ multiplex PCR; TCRdb stores in-frame clones only, minus some. Of about 400,000 clones listed, 88% are singletons. This specimen consisted of peripheral blood, obtained in a trial of Ad26.COV2.S vaccine versus placebo. The origin of the receptors is a person between 18 and 60 years old who received the Ad26.COV2.S COVID-19 vaccine or a placebo.

This chain joins TRBV7-9 and TRBJ2-3, with 7 bases fitting TRBD1. J lost 3 bases, V lost 4 bases, and 4 bases had no gene match. The CDR3 length is 14 residues. Germline V gene lookup returns CDR1 SEHNR and CDR2 FQNEAQ (reference sequence). CDR3 sequence: CASSSGGWTDTQYF. The CDR3, as DNA: TGTGCCAGCAGCTCAGGGGGATGGACAGATACGCAGTATTTT. Together with reference TRBV7-9 and TRBJ2-3, the CDR3 gives the full variable domain: DTGVSQNPRHKITKRGQNVTFRCDPISEHNRLYWYRQTLGQGPEFLTYFQNEAQLEKSRLLSDRFSAERPKGSFSTLEIQRTEQGDSAMYLCASSSGGWTDTQYFGPGTRLTVL.

This chain uses TRBV3-1 (or the pseudogene TRBV3-2) with TRBJ2-7, with 7 bases matching TRBD1. The CDR3 has 14 amino acids. The V segment lost 4 bases and the J segment 0 bases; nucleotides outside the gene matches: 3. Germline CDR1 reads LGHDT; CDR2 reads YNNKEL (reference sequence). CDR3 sequence (DNA): TGTGCCAGCAGCCGGGGACAGTCCTCCTACGAGCAGTACTTC. Its translation: CASSRGQSSYEQYF.

This chain uses TRBV10-3 with TRBJ1-2; TRBD1 agrees at 8 bases. V was clipped by 3 bases and J by 7 bases; unmatched bases: 10. This CDR3 region has 15 residues. Germline assignment: CDR1 ENHRY and CDR2 SYGVKD. The CDR3 sequence: CAISDSTGGRFGYTF. The CDR3 region has the DNA TGTGCCATCAGTGATTCTACAGGGGGGAGGTTTGGCTACACCTTC.

V and J are TRBV7-9 and TRBJ2-7; the D gene is possibly TRBD2 (5 bases). Deletions cut 2 bases from V and 0 bases from J, with 11 bases between. The germline CDR1 and CDR2 sequences are SEHNR and FQNEAQ (reference sequence). This CDR3 spans 15 amino acids. Written as DNA, the CDR3 is TGTGCCAGCAGCTTATTTCAGGACTTCTCCTACGAGCAGTACTTC. Encoded protein: CASSLFQDFSYEQYF.

The chain couples TRBV5-8 to TRBJ1-5; 7 positions match TRBD1. The germline CDR1 and CDR2 sequences are SGHTS and YDEGEE. The CDR3 totals 16 residues. J was trimmed by 6 bases and V by 1 base; bases with no gene match: 10. CDR3 DNA sequence: TGTGCCAGCAGCTTGCGGGGAGGGGCAGGGGGTCAGCCCCAGCATTTT. It codes for CASSLRGGAGGQPQHF.

The chain carries TRBV5-1 and TRBJ2-7; TRBD1 aligns across 8 bases. J was trimmed by 2 bases and V by 1 base; bases with no gene match: 11. Germline-derived CDR1 and CDR2 are SGHRS and YFSETQ. The CDR3 is 17 amino acids. CDR3 sequence: CASSLNEGLDRAYEQYF. CDR3 sequence (DNA): TGCGCCAGCAGCTTGAATGAGGGCCTGGACAGGGCCTACGAGCAGTACTTC.

This chain connects TRBV6-5 to TRBJ2-1; TRBD1 agrees at 8 bases. Germline CDR1 reads MNHEY; CDR2 reads SVGAGI. V lost 2 bases to trimming and J lost 9 bases; unmatched junction nucleotides: 6. The CDR3 totals 14 residues. In nucleotides, the CDR3 is TGTGCCAGCAGTTACCCCGGACAGGGCGGTGAGCAGTTCTTC. Its protein product is CASSYPGQGGEQFF.

The chain is built from TRBV27 and TRBJ2-1, with D uncertain. V lost 5 bases to trimming and J lost 2 bases, with 10 bases between them. This CDR3 is built from 14 residues. In germline, CDR1 is MNHEY, CDR2 SMNVEV (reference sequence). CDR3 amino acids: CASSPLIPYNEQFF. The CDR3 DNA reads TGTGCCAGCAGTCCCCTCATTCCCTACAATGAGCAGTTCTTC.

The chain has TRBV7-9 and TRBJ1-1; 7 nucleotides agree with TRBD1. This CDR3 has 13 amino acids. Trimming at V came to 4 bases and at J to 1 base, leaving 0 bases not matched to a gene. Germline-derived CDR1 and CDR2 are SEHNR and FQNEAQ (reference sequence). This CDR3 reads CASSSGGNTEAFF. The CDR3 coding sequence is TGTGCCAGCAGCTCAGGGGGGAACACTGAAGCTTTCTTT.

The V gene is TRBV27, the J gene TRBJ2-3, with TRBD2 as a possible D gene (6 bases). Germline V gene lookup returns CDR1 MNHEY and CDR2 SMNVEV (reference sequence). Trimming shortened V by 3 bases and J by 2 bases, and 12 bases separated the two germline ends. The CDR3 has 15 amino acids. The CDR3 sequence: CASSFGGTFTDTQYF. The CDR3 DNA sequence: TGTGCCAGCAGTTTTGGGGGGACCTTCACAGATACGCAGTATTTT.

The genes are TRBV24-1 and TRBJ2-3, with D perhaps assigned TRBD1 or TRBD2 (6 bases each). In germline, CDR1 is KGHDR, CDR2 SFDVKD. V was trimmed by 7 bases and J by 4 bases, leaving 14 bases between them. CDR3 length: 14 residues. The CDR3 DNA sequence: TGTGCCACCAGCAATCGGGGGCGCGCAGATACGCAGTATTTT. Its translation is CATSNRGRADTQYF.

The V gene is TRBV18, the J gene TRBJ2-7; tentatively, D is TRBD1 or TRBD2 (5 bases each). This CDR3 has 15 amino acids. V lost 3 bases and J lost 2, with 14 bases in between. CDR1 is KGHSH, CDR2 LQKENI, per germline. The CDR3 nucleotides are TGTGCCAGCTCACCGAAGGGACGGCCCGCCTACGAGCAGTACTTC. Its translation: CASSPKGRPAYEQYF.

The chain joins TRBV7-9 to TRBJ2-4; D not certain. The V gene lost 5 bases and the J gene lost 5 bases, with 10 bases spanning the gap. The germline CDR1 and CDR2 sequences are SEHNR and FQNEAQ (reference sequence). The CDR3 extends over 13 amino acids. The CDR3 is CASSGPAENIQYF. The DNA of the CDR3 is TGTGCCAGCAGCGGCCCTGCGGAAAACATTCAGTACTTC.

The V call is TRBV29-1, the J call TRBJ1-2, with unresolved D. The germline V gene encodes CDR1 SQVTM and CDR2 ANQGSEA. With 4 bases removed from V and 2 bases from J, the gap between germline ends came to 14 bases. CDR3 length: 14 residues. This CDR3 reads CSVVEGNTNYGYTF. As DNA, the CDR3 is TGCAGCGTTGTAGAAGGCAACACCAACTATGGCTACACCTTC.

This clone has more than one count but fewer than ten. The chain carries TRBV6-6 and TRBJ2-2; TRBD1 matches at 7 bases. Unmatched junction bases numbered 4, after V lost 7 bases and J lost 5 bases. This CDR3 contains 13 residues. The germline gives CDR1 MNHNY, CDR2 SVGAGI (reference sequence). For the CDR3, the DNA is TGTGCCAGCACCGGGACAGCAACCGGGGAGCTGTTTTTT. Protein: CASTGTATGELFF.

The gene calls are TRBV30 and TRBJ2-7; no definite D call. Germline CDR1 GTSNPN, CDR2 SVGIG (reference sequence). The length of the CDR3 is 11 residues. V was cut by 0 bases and J by 7 bases, with 7 bases left in between. Here the CDR3 reads CAWSVLVEQYF. The DNA for the CDR3 is TGTGCCTGGAGTGTATTGGTTGAGCAGTACTTC.

The chain is built from TRBV19 and TRBJ1-2; perhaps TRBD1 as D (5 bases). Per germline, CDR1 LNHDA and CDR2 SQIVND (reference sequence). CDR3 length equals 16 residues. V was trimmed by 3 bases and J by 8 bases, leaving 22 bases between them. The CDR3 sequence is CASSIGTRGIGAGYTF. Here the CDR3 DNA reads TGTGCCAGTAGTATTGGGACCCGAGGGATCGGGGCGGGCTACACCTTC. Combining the CDR3 with reference TRBV19 and TRBJ1-2 gives the whole variable domain DGGITQSPKYLFRKEGQNVTLSCEQNLNHDAMYWYRQDPGQGLRLIYYSQIVNDFQKGDIAEGYSVSREKKESFPLTVTSAQKNPTAFYLCASSIGTRGIGAGYTFGSGTRLTVV.

The chain joins TRBV19 to TRBJ1-5, with TRBD1 matching over 7 bases. Germline V CDR1 and CDR2: LNHDA, SQIVND (reference sequence). CDR3 size: 15 residues. Trimming removed 5 bases from V and 0 bases from J; junction bases left unmatched: 4. The CDR3 loop is CASSHRGFSNQPQHF. As DNA, the CDR3 is TGTGCCAGTAGTCACAGGGGATTTAGCAATCAGCCCCAGCATTTT.

This clone was detected once. The V gene is TRBV2, the J gene TRBJ2-6; D gene unclear. Germline V CDR1 and CDR2: SNHLY, FYNNEI. CDR3 size: 17 residues. Trimming took 4 bases from V and 0 from J, leaving 13 bases between them. CDR3 DNA: TGTGCCAGCAGTGCCTGGCAGGTGGCCTCTGGGGCCAACGTCCTGACTTTC. Protein sequence: CASSAWQVASGANVLTF.

V is TRBV6-2 or TRBV6-3 and J is TRBJ2-1, with a tentative D call TRBD2 (5 bases). Trimming shortened V by 4 bases and J by 3 bases, and 13 bases separated the two germline ends. The CDR3 runs to 15 residues. The germline V gene has CDR1 MNHEY and CDR2 SVGEGT. The CDR3 reads CASSSTLEIYNEQFF. CDR3 coding DNA: TGTGCCAGCAGTTCGACACTAGAGATCTACAATGAGCAGTTCTTC.

The chain employs TRBV11-1 and TRBJ2-4; 11 positions match TRBD1. The CDR3 spans 16 residues. The V gene end was trimmed by 5 bases and the J gene end by 4 bases; junction bases not matched to a gene: 7. Germline assignment: CDR1 SGHAT and CDR2 FQDESV (reference sequence). CDR3 loop: CASSPRTGGAKNIQYF. The CDR3 coding sequence is TGTGCCAGCAGCCCGCGGACAGGGGGCGCGAAAAACATTCAGTACTTC.

The V call is TRBV4-3, the J call TRBJ2-5, with no clear D. Germline lookup yields CDR1 LGHNA and CDR2 YSLEER. Between the trimmed V and J ends, which lost 1 base and 5 bases, there was a span of 8 bases. This CDR3 spans 13 amino acids. The CDR3 loop reads CASSQGVLETQYF. The CDR3 region has the DNA TGCGCCAGCAGCCAAGGGGTACTGGAGACCCAGTACTTC.

The chain joins TRBV7-2 to TRBJ2-1; 12 bases map to TRBD2. V trimming: 4 bases; J trimming: 7 bases; junction bases outside the gene matches: 2. Germline CDR1 is SGHTA and CDR2 is FQGNSA. The CDR3 sequence is 14 residues long. In DNA, the CDR3 is TGTGCCAGCAGCTACGGACTAGCGGGGAATGAGCAGTTCTTC. This gives the protein CASSYGLAGNEQFF.